This TCR beta chain was sequenced in a study of regulatory and conventional T cells in RAG deficiency. Study-wide points: Other subsets showed approximately 10-fold reductions, but Treg unique TCR beta sequences fell roughly 90-fold in these patients.

Genomic DNA came from blood conventional CD4+ T cells gated CD25-low CD127-high. The table lists this clone with a count of one. Its cognate antigen is unknown. The germline gives CDR1 SEHNR, CDR2 FQNEAQ (reference sequence). The CDR3 consists of 15 residues. V lost 1 base and J lost 3, with 13 bases in between. Sequencing used immunoSEQ multiplex PCR; TCRdb keeps in-frame clones, though not all of them. The sample carries 30,000 to 40,000 clones, about 80% recorded once. In addition, the sample was reused for a study of regulatory T cells. According to that study: Amplification used 52 TRBV primers and 13 TRBJ primers.

The sequence was obtained from a human donor in good health. The chain is built from TRBV7-9 and TRBJ2-7; perhaps TRBD2 as D (6 bases). Source material: CD4+ effector T cells sorted from blood. CDR3 region: CASSLGAGGGYEQYF. The CDR3 DNA reads as TGTGCCAGCAGCTTAGGGGCCGGGGGAGGCTACGAGCAGTACTTC.